This entry concerns a single T cell receptor beta chain. This clone was seen only a few times. Which antigen it targets is not known. No base quality information exists; no much larger clone differs at one position. These data are taken from a study of T cell responses to AZD1222 COVID-19 vaccine (dated by TCRdb to the early 2020s). In terms of the full investigation: TCR sequencing covered about 230 trial participants: around 210 given two doses of AZD1222 and approximately 26 given two doses of MenACWY control vaccine. Trial participants were enrolled by age into subgroups of 18-55, 56-69 and 70-plus years, and approximately 150, 30 and 60 TCR-sequenced participants, respectively, were included in these subgroups. Beyond this particular receptor, the publication reports: A significant rise in spike-specific TCR breadth and depth was observed after two AZD1222 doses relative to day 0 and relative to MenACWY recipients. Conclusions about previously exposed vaccinees were limited because only a handful of AZD1222 recipients were SARS-CoV-2 seropositive at baseline. The 56-69-year group was small, and its depth increase did not reach significance, likely because of low power. Participants were mostly white British and included more females than males, and it was suggested by the authors that clonal diversity may have been underestimated. Epitopes outside the regions mutated in the B.1.351 and B.1.1.7 variants were reportedly recognized by nearly half of the unique spike-specific TCRs. Because no day 14 peak-response samples were available, repertoires were characterized only after the peak T cell response. CD4 TCRs associated with the vaccine covered the entire spike protein, and the dominant responses were in regions 160-218 and 743-854.

At the junction V is shortened by 5 bases and J by 7 bases, with 18 bases in between. Reading from cysteine to phenylalanine, the CDR3 counts 15 amino acids. Only CDR3 DNA is held: 45 bases, read in frame from base 1. CDR1 and CDR2, per the germline V gene, are SGHTA and FQGNSA. The CDR3 regions of human TCRbeta chains were analyzed by immunosequencing. In the original analysis: TCRs in the repertoires were matched against a reference library of SARS-CoV-2-specific TCRs that had been generated with the MIRA antigen-specificity platform. Breadth meant the fraction of unique TCRs that were SARS-CoV-2-associated, whereas depth meant the fraction of total T cells that were SARS-CoV-2-associated. Using the MIRA data, each spike-specific TCR was assigned both to the spike region to which the TCR was reactive and to a CD4 or CD8 class. Log10-transformed breadth and depth values were compared by one-way ANOVA with Sidak's multiple comparisons tests. TCRdb re-hosts the immuneACCESS table, in-frame sequences only. Its copies lack some clones; in the studies checked, an unresolved V gene accounts for under half of them, and the cause for the rest is not known. V and J calls and clone size follow that table, whereas D and trimming were derived from the DNA. For this sample the table gives tens of thousands of clones, of which roughly nine tenths were detected only once. The ten largest clones take up 5% to 6.5% of the sample.

Explained via the paper, the time point label denotes: about 28 days (+/-7) after the second vaccine dose. AZD1222 recipients given second doses at about 4 weeks or at about 12 weeks were pooled, since spike-specific TCR depth and breadth were not found to differ between the two schedules. The vaccinee samples were drawn from two UK trials, COV001 and COV002, one of which was a single-blind randomized controlled phase 2/3 trial testing AZD1222 (ChAdOx1 nCoV-19) in healthy adults. For TCRbeta chain sequencing, PBMC samples from trial participants were taken at day 0 and at day 28 after the second dose.

The source material was peripheral blood, sampled 28 days after the second AZD1222 dose. The clonotype comes from an adult who received the AZD1222 COVID-19 vaccine. Recombination joined TRBV7-2 with TRBJ2-1, with the D assignment possibly TRBD1 or TRBD2, given 5 matching bases for each. The DNA sequence is TGTGCCAGCAGCACCTCCGGGCTAGCAGGGAATGAGCAGTTCTTC. Its translation is CASSTSGLAGNEQFF.